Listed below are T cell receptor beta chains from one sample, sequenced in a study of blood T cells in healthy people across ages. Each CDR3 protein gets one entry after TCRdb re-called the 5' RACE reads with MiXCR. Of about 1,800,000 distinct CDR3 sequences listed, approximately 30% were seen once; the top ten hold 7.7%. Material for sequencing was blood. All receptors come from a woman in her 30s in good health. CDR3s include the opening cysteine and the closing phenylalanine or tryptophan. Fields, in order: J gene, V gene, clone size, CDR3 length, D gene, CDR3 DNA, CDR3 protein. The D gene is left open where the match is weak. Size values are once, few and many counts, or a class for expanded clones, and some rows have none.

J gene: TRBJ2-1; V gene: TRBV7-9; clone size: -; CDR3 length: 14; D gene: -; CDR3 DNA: TGTACCAGCAGCGTCAGCGGCTTCTACAATGAGCAGTTCTTC; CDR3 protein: CTSSVSGFYNEQFF
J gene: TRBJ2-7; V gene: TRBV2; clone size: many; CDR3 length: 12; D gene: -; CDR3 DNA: TGTGCCAGCAGGGGAGGCTCCCTCGAGCAGTACTTC; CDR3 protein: CASRGGSLEQYF
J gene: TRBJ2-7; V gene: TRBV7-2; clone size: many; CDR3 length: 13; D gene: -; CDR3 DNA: TGTGCCAGCAGGGAGTCGGCCACGGCCGAGCAGTACTTC; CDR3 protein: CASRESATAEQYF
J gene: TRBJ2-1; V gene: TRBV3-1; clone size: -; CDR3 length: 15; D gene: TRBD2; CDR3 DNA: TGTGCCAGCAGCCAAGTCGGACTAGCGGGAAATGAGCAGTTCTTC; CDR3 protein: CASSQVGLAGNEQFF
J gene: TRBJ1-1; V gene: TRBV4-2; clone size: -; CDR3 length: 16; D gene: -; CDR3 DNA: TGTGCCAGCAGCCAAGCGGGGGGCGCGGTGAACACTGAAGCTTTCTTT; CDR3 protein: CASSQAGGAVNTEAFF
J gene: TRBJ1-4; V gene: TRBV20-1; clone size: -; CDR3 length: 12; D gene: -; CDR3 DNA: TGCAGTGCAACCGGACGGAATGAAAAACTGTTTTTT; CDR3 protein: CSATGRNEKLFF
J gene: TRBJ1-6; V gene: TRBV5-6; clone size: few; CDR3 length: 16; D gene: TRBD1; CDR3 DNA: TGTGCCAGCAGACGGGACCGGGACAGGAGGTATTCACCCCTCCACTTT; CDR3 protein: CASRRDRDRRYSPLHF
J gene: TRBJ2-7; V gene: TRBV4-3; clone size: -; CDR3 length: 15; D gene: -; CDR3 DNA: TGCGCCAGCAGCCAAACCCGAGACAGGATCGGGGAGCAGTACTTC; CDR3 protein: CASSQTRDRIGEQYF
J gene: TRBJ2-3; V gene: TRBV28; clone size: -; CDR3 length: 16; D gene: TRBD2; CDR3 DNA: TGTGCCAGTTTTGCCCAGCGGGGGTCGGGCACAGATACGCAGTATTTT; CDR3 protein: CASFAQRGSGTDTQYF
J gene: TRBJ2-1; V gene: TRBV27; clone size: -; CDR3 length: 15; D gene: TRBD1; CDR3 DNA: TGTGCCAGCGGGAATCGGGACAGGGGATACAATGAGCAGTTCTTC; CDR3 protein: CASGNRDRGYNEQFF
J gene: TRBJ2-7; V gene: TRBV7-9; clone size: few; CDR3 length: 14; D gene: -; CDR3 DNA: TGTGCCAGCAGATCGCGGACATCGAGGGATGAGCAGTACTTC; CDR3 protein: CASRSRTSRDEQYF
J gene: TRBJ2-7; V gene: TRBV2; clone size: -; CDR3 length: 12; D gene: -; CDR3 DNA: TGTGCCAGCACCCTACAGGGAAGCGAGCAGTACTTC; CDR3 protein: CASTLQGSEQYF
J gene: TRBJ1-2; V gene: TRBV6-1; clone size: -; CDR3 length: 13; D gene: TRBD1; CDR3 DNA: TGTGCCAGCAGTGAGACAGGGCGGGATGGCTACACCTTC; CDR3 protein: CASSETGRDGYTF
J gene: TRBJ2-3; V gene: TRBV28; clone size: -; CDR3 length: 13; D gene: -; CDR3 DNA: TGTGCCAGCGGAACGGGGGTGGCTGATACGCAGTATTTT; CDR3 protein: CASGTGVADTQYF
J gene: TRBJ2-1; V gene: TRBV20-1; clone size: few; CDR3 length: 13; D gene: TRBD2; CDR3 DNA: TGCAGTGCTTCACTAGCGGGTTACAATGAGCAGTTCTTC; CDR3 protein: CSASLAGYNEQFF
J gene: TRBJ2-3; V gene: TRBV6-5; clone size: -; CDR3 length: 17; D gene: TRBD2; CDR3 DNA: TGTGCCAGCAGTTACTCAATCGCTAGCGGACGCACAGATACGCAGTATTTT; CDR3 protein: CASSYSIASGRTDTQYF
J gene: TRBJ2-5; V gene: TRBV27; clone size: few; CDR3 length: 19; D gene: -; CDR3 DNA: TGTGCCAGCATCACCGGAGGGGGGGTTAAGGTCAGCCTACAAGAGACCCAGTACTTC; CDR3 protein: CASITGGGVKVSLQETQYF
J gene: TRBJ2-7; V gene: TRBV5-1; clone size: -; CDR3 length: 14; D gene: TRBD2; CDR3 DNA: TGCGCCAGCAGCTCGGGACTAGCGCAAGAGGCCCAGTACTTC; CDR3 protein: CASSSGLAQEAQYF
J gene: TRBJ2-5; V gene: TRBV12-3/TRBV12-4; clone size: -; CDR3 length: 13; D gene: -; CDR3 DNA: TGTGCCTGCAGTTTAGGGAGCAAAGAGACCCAGTACTTC; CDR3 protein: CACSLGSKETQYF
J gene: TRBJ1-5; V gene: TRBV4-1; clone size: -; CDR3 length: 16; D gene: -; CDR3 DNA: TGCGCCAGCAGCCAAGACGTAACAGGGAGCAATCAGCCCCAGCATTTT; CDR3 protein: CASSQDVTGSNQPQHF
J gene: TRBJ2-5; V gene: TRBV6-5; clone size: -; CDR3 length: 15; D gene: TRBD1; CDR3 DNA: TGTGCCAGCAACCCAACAGGGGGCATCTCCAATGAGCAGTACTTC; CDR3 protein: CASNPTGGISNEQYF
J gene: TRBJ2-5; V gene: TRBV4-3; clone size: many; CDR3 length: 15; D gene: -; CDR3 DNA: TGCGCCAGCAGCCCGGGGCGAGACCCGGTACAGACCCAGTACTTC; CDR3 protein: CASSPGRDPVQTQYF
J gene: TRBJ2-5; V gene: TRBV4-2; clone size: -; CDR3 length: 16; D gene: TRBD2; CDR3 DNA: TGTGCCAGCAGCCAAGATGCGCTAGCGGGGCAAGAGACCCAGTACTTC; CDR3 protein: CASSQDALAGQETQYF
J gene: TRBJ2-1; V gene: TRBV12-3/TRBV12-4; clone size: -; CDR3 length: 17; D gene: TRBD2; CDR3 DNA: TGTGCCAGCAGCATAGTATCGCTAGCGGGAGTCAACAATGAGCAGTTCTTC; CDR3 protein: CASSIVSLAGVNNEQFF
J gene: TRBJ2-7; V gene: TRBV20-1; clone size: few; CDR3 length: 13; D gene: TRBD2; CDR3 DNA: TGCAGTGCTACCGGGACTAGCGGCTACGAGCAGTACTTC; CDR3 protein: CSATGTSGYEQYF
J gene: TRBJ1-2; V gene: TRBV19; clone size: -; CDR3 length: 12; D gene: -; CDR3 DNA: TGTGCCAGTAGAGGGGCAGTGGCGCGCTACACCTTC; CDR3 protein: CASRGAVARYTF
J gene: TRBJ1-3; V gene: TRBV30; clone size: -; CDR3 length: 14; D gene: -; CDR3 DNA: TGTGCCTGGAGTGTACTGCACTCTGGAAACACCATATATTTT; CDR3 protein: CAWSVLHSGNTIYF
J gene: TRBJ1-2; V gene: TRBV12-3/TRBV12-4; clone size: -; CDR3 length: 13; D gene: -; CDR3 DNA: TGTGCCAGCAGCCTGCGCGGCGGTCCCAGCTACACCTTC; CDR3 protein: CASSLRGGPSYTF
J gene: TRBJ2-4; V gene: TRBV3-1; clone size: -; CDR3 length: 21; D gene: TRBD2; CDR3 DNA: TGTGCCAGCAGCGAAAAACGAGGGACTAGCGCGTTCTTTTTCGCCAAAAACATTCAGTACTTC; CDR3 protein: CASSEKRGTSAFFFAKNIQYF